The 17 T cell receptor beta chains below were found in one sample sequenced in a study of OX40 agonist ivuxolimab in advanced cancers. Repertoires were generated with immunoSEQ multiplex PCR, while TCRdb's copy carries only in-frame clones and drops some. Here the sample spans some 60,000 clones, around 93% being singletons. The starting material was CD4+ or CD8+ T cells sorted from blood, obtained in a trial of the OX40 agonist ivuxolimab. These receptors were taken from an adult with an advanced solid tumor such as melanoma, head and neck, liver or kidney cancer.

The rearrangement links TRBV5-4 to TRBJ2-2; D perhaps matches TRBD2 (6 bases). Germline loops: CDR1 SGHNT, CDR2 YYREEE (reference sequence). The CDR3 consists of 16 residues. V gave up 0 bases and J gave up 8 bases, with 17 bases separating them. The CDR3 region is CASSLAGGGGTGELFF. For the CDR3, the DNA is TGTGCCAGCAGCTTGGCCGGAGGTGGAGGGACGGGGGAGCTGTTTTTT.

The count of this clone is one. J is TRBJ1-1 and V is TRBV7-3; weak D call: TRBD1 (6 bases). This CDR3 region has 15 residues. CDR1 SGHTA and CDR2 FQGTGA come from the germline V gene. V was trimmed by 2 bases and J by 3 bases, leaving 13 bases between them. CDR3 coding DNA: TGTGCCAGCAGCTTACATGCAGGGGTGGACACTGAAGCTTTCTTT. This codes for CASSLHAGVDTEAFF.

The chain couples TRBV6-5 to TRBJ2-7; 12 bases agree with TRBD2. From germline, CDR1 is MNHEY and CDR2 SVGAGI. The CDR3 is 16 amino acids. The V and J ends lost 4 bases and 6 bases, in that order; junction bases with no gene match: 10. The CDR3 spells CASSWASGGAFSEQYF. In DNA, the CDR3 is TGTGCCAGCAGTTGGGCTAGCGGGGGGGCTTTCTCCGAGCAGTACTTC.

The chain carries TRBV7-2 and TRBJ1-4, with D tentatively TRBD1 (5 bases). Germline V CDR1 and CDR2: SGHTA, FQGNSA. The V and J ends lost 0 bases and 3 bases respectively, with 14 bases between them. This CDR3 is 17 amino acids long. CDR3 residues: CASSLALIGGSNEKLFF. CDR3 nucleotides: TGTGCCAGCAGCTTAGCGCTTATCGGGGGTTCTAATGAAAAACTGTTTTTT.

Notes on this clone: This sample also contains other DNA sequences that code for the same CDR3. CDR3 coding DNA: TGTGCCAGCAGTGAACTAGCGGGGAGGTGGAATGAGCAGTTCTTC. It encodes CASSELAGRWNEQFF. V is TRBV6-1 and J is TRBJ2-1; 9 bases are a match to TRBD2. This CDR3 spans 15 amino acids. Germline V CDR1 and CDR2: MNHNS, SASEGT. The J segment lost 7 bases and the V segment lost 2 bases, leaving 6 bases of the junction unmatched.

The V and J genes are TRBV6-1 and TRBJ2-5, with 11 nucleotides matching TRBD2. The germline gives CDR1 MNHNS, CDR2 SASEGT. V was clipped by 7 bases and J by 0 bases; unmatched bases: 4. This CDR3 comprises 15 residues. In DNA, the CDR3 is TGTGCCAGCACCCGGACTAGCGGGTACCAAGAGACCCAGTACTTC. Amino acid sequence: CASTRTSGYQETQYF.

This clone was seen a single time. CDR3 nucleotides: TGTGCCAGCTCACTTGGCGACGGGGAGCTGTTTTTT. Residues: CASSLGDGELFF. V is TRBV18 and J is TRBJ2-2; D remains ambiguous. The CDR3 spans 12 residues. V shed 4 bases and J shed 7 bases, with 7 bases lying between them. Germline assignment: CDR1 KGHSH and CDR2 LQKENI. The whole variable domain, filled in from reference TRBV18 and TRBJ2-2, reads NAGVMQNPRHLVRRRGQEARLRCSPMKGHSHVYWYRQLPEEGLKFMVYLQKENIIDESGMPKERFSAEFPKEGPSILRIQQVVRGDSAAYFCASSLGDGELFFGEGSRLTVL.

The CDR3 spells CASSPRDPVSTGELFF. DNA of the CDR3: TGTGCCAGCTCACCACGGGACCCCGTTTCAACCGGGGAGCTGTTTTTT. The genes are TRBV18 and TRBJ2-2; D assignment may be TRBD1 or TRBD2 (5 bases each). Germline values: CDR1 KGHSH, CDR2 LQKENI. The CDR3 has 16 residues. V was clipped by 1 base and J by 5 bases, with 14 bases between them.

The gene calls are TRBV5-1 and TRBJ1-3; TRBD1 agrees at 8 bases. The CDR3 length is 20 residues. Trimming cost V 4 bases and J 2 bases; bases outside gene matches: 20. Germline V gene data show CDR1 as SGHRS and CDR2 as YFSETQ. DNA for the CDR3: TGCGCCAGCAGCCCGGAGGTGGGGTGGGCAGGGGGCTCAACTGGAAACACCATATATTTT. Translated, it gives CASSPEVGWAGGSTGNTIYF.

The rearrangement links TRBV20-1 to TRBJ2-5; no firm D call. The CDR3 length is 11 residues. V lost 4 bases, J lost 2 bases, and 5 bases lay in between. Germline V gene sequence: CDR1 DFQATT, CDR2 SNEGSKA (reference sequence). CDR3 sequence (DNA): TGCAGTGCTATACGGCAAGAGACCCAGTACTTC. Protein: CSAIRQETQYF.

The chain uses TRBV28 and TRBJ1-1; the D is unclear. V was pared by 8 bases and J by 7 bases, with 11 bases between. CDR3 size: 11 residues. Per germline, CDR1 MDHEN and CDR2 SYDVKM. CDR3 coding DNA: TGTGCCAGCCGGGTCAGAGATGAAGCTTTCTTT. Residues: CASRVRDEAFF.

This sequence joins TRBV7-8 and TRBJ2-5; D not resolved. V was trimmed by 1 base and J by 0 bases, leaving 6 bases between them. In germline, CDR1 is SGHVS, CDR2 FQNEAQ. This CDR3 is built from 14 residues. DNA of the CDR3: TGTGCCAGCAGCTTAGGGACGGACCAAGAGACCCAGTACTTC. It translates to CASSLGTDQETQYF.

This chain uses TRBV2 with TRBJ1-5; D unresolved. The germline gives CDR1 SNHLY, CDR2 FYNNEI. The CDR3 spans 13 residues. Between the trimmed V and J ends, which lost 4 bases and 9 bases, there was a span of 13 bases. DNA of the CDR3: TGTGCCAGCAGTGCCGGCCCCTCCGGGCCCCAGCATTTT. This gives the protein CASSAGPSGPQHF.

The chain is built from TRBV28 and TRBJ1-2; D is undetermined. This CDR3 contains 14 residues. Trimming pared 5 bases from V and 4 bases from J, leaving 14 bases between. In germline, CDR1 is MDHEN, CDR2 SYDVKM. In DNA, the CDR3 is TGTGCCAGCAGTAAAAGGCCTCCGCTCTATGGCTACACCTTC. This encodes CASSKRPPLYGYTF.

The chain has TRBV7-2 and TRBJ2-7; 10 bases agree with TRBD2. CDR3 length equals 15 residues. CDR1 SGHTA and CDR2 FQGNSA come from the germline V gene. Germline trimming cut 3 bases from V and 3 bases from J; bases unmatched to any gene: 5. The CDR3 sequence: CASSFGLAENYEQYF. CDR3 DNA sequence: TGTGCCAGCAGCTTCGGACTAGCGGAAAACTACGAGCAGTACTTC.

V usage is TRBV28 and J usage is TRBJ1-1; TRBD1 aligns across 9 bases. CDR3 length equals 15 residues. Germline CDR1 reads MDHEN; CDR2 reads SYDVKM. V lost 5 bases to trimming and J lost 5 bases; unmatched junction nucleotides: 9. CDR3 residues: CASSPDRGWGTEAFF. The CDR3 DNA reads TGTGCCAGCAGTCCGGACAGGGGATGGGGAACTGAAGCTTTCTTT. Based on the CDR3 plus reference TRBV28 and TRBJ1-1, the full variable domain is DVKVTQSSRYLVKRTGEKVFLECVQDMDHENMFWYRQDPGLGLRLIYFSYDVKMKEKGDIPEGYSVSREKKERFSLILESASTNQTSMYLCASSPDRGWGTEAFFGQGTRLTVV.

The chain joins TRBV7-8 to TRBJ1-3; D remains ambiguous. Germline CDR1 reads SGHVS; CDR2 reads FQNEAQ. V lost 5 bases to trimming and J lost 4 bases, with 3 bases between them. The CDR3 consists of 11 residues. The CDR3 DNA follows: TGTGCCAGCAGCCCAGGAAACACCATATATTTT. It encodes CASSPGNTIYF.